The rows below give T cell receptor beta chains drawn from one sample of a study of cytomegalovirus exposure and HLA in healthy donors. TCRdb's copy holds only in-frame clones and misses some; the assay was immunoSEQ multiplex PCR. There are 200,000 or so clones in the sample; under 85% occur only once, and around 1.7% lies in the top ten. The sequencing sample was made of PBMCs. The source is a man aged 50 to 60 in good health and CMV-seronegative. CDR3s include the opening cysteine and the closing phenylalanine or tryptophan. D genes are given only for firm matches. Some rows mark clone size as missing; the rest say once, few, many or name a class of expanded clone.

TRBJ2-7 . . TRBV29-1 TGCAGCGTTCCTAGCGAGAGCTCCTACGAGCAGTACTTC CSVPSESSYEQYF
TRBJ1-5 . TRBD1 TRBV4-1 TGCGCCAGCAGCCACCCCCGGCAGGGAGTACAGGGGAGCCAGCCCCAGCATTTT CASSHPRQGVQGSQPQHF
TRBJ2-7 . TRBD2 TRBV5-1 TGCGCCAGCAGCTTACATCCCCCGAGCGGGGACTCCTACGAGCAGTACTTC CASSLHPPSGDSYEQYF
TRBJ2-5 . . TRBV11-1 TGTGCCAGCACCCCTGCCGGGGGAGAGACCCAGTACTTC CASTPAGGETQYF
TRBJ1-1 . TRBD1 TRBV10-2 TGCGCCATTTCGGACAGGTACACTGAAGCTTTCTTT CAISDRYTEAFF
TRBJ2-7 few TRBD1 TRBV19 TGTGCCAGTAGAGAACAGGGGGTTGGAGAGCAGTACTTC CASREQGVGEQYF
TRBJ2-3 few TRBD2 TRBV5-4 TGTGCCAGCAGCTTGCGGGAGGTCGGCACAGATACGCAGTATTTT CASSLREVGTDTQYF
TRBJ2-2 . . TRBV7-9 TGTTCCAGCAGCTTAGAGCCAGGGGGGATTCCCGGGGAGCTGTTTTTT CSSSLEPGGIPGELFF
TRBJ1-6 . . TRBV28 TGTGCCAGCAGTCTCCCGGATTCACCCCTCCACTTT CASSLPDSPLHF
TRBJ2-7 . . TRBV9 TGTGCCAGCAGCGTATCTTCCGTCTCACGGGGCGAGCAGTACTTC CASSVSSVSRGEQYF
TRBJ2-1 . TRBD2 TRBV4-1 TGCGCCAGCAGCCAAGATTGGCCTAGCGGGAGTAGGAATGAGCAGTTCTTC CASSQDWPSGSRNEQFF
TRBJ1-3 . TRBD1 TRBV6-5 TGTGCCAGCAGCGACAGGGGAGTAGGAAACACCATATATTTT CASSDRGVGNTIYF
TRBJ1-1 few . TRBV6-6 TGTGCCAGCAGGCCTTTCGGGGCTGAAGCTTTCTTT CASRPFGAEAFF
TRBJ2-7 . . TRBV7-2 TGTGCCAGCAGCTCTCGCGGGACAGCACCCTACGAGCAGTACTTC CASSSRGTAPYEQYF
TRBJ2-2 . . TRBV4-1 TGCGCCAGCAGCACCCTAGAGACCGGGGAGCTGTTTTTT CASSTLETGELFF
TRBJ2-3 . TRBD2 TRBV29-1 TGCAGCGTGTGGGGGCTAGCGGGAGGTCTAAGGGATACGCAGTATTTT CSVWGLAGGLRDTQYF
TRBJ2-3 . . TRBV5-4 TGTGCCAGCAGCTTCGAAGTGGCGGCAGATACGCAGTATTTT CASSFEVAADTQYF
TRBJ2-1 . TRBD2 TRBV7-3 TGTGCCAGCAGCTTAACGTCGGTAGCGGGCCCGAGCTCCTACAATGAGCAGTTCTTC CASSLTSVAGPSSYNEQFF
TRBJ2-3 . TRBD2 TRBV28 TGTGCCAGCAGTTTTCCCGCTAGCGGGGGGGCAGATACGCAGTATTTT CASSFPASGGADTQYF
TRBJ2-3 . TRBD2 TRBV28 TGTGCCGTTCAGCGGGATCGAACAGATACGCAGTATTTT CAVQRDRTDTQYF
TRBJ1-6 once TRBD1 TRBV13 TGTGCCAGCAGCCCCGGGACAGGGGCCAACAGGTCACCCCTCCACTTT CASSPGTGANRSPLHF
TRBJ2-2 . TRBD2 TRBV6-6 TGTGCCAGCACTTTCGGGGGGACGACGAACACCGGGGAGCTGTTTTTT CASTFGGTTNTGELFF
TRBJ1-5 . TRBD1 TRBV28 TGTGCCAGCAGTGCCGCCGGGACAGGGGGTTTAAGAGGGGGCCAGCCCCAGCATTTT CASSAAGTGGLRGGQPQHF
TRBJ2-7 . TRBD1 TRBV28 TGTGCCAGCACTACAGGGGGCAAGGACGAGCAGTACTTC CASTTGGKDEQYF
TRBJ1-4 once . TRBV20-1 TGCAGTGCTAGCCCCAGAGAAAAACTGTTTTTT CSASPREKLFF
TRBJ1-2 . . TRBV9 TGTGCCAGCAGCGTAGCTGGGCCGAACTATGGCTACACCTTC CASSVAGPNYGYTF
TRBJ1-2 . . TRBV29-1 TGCAGCGTTGATGAGGGGGTCGATGGCTACACCTTC CSVDEGVDGYTF
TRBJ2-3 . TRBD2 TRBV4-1 TGCGCCAGCAGCCACCTCCCGACCTTAGCGGGAGCACCACCGAGGGCAGATACGCAGTATTTT CASSHLPTLAGAPPRADTQYF
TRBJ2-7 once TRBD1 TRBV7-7 TGTGCTAGCAGCCACGGACAGGGAGAAGAGCAGTACTTC CASSHGQGEEQYF
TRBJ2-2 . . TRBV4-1 TGCGCCAGCAGCCAAGATGGGCAGGTGAACACCGGGGAGCTGTTTTTT CASSQDGQVNTGELFF
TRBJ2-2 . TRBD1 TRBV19 TGTGCCAGTAGTACCCACAGGGGCGCGAGGCTGTTTTTT CASSTHRGARLFF
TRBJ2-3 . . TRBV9 TGTGCCAGCAGCCCCAGGGTGTCTCTCCCAGATACGCAGTATTTT CASSPRVSLPDTQYF
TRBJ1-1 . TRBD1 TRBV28 TGTGCCAGCAGTTTATTGCGGGGACAGGCGAACACTGAAGCTTTCTTT CASSLLRGQANTEAFF
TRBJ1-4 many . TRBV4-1 TGCGCCAGCAGCCAGCCCGACAGTACAACTAATGAAAAACTGTTTTTT CASSQPDSTTNEKLFF
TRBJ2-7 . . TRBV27 TGTGCCAGCAGTTTCTCCGGCAGGGGGGACTACGAGCAGTACTTC CASSFSGRGDYEQYF
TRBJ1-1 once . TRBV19 TGTGCCAGTAGTATAGCCGACAGCCGGAACACTGAAGCTTTCTTT CASSIADSRNTEAFF